This T cell receptor beta chain was captured in a study of identical twins. Study-level findings and limits: Models came in too low on out-of-frame TCR alpha sharing in monozygotic twins.

The germline V gene has CDR1 LGHNA and CDR2 YSLEER. The CDR3 has 18 amino acids. V dropped 1 base and J dropped 4; count of bases not matched to a gene: 10. To note about this clonotype: Its antigen is unknown.

From the 5' RACE reads, TCRdb called clonotypes with MiXCR, one entry per CDR3 protein. The sample contains a few hundred thousand distinct CDR3 sequences, around 8.3% of which appear only once. The sample was also reused in another study, on yellow fever vaccine responses in identical twins.

Sequencing input: CD8+ T cells sorted from blood. J is TRBJ2-1 and V is TRBV4-3; TRBD2 matches at 10 bases. This sequence was found in a woman aged 18-30 years in good health. CDR3 residues: CASSQAGAGGSVYNEQFF. The CDR3 region has the DNA TGCGCCAGCAGCCAAGCAGGAGCGGGAGGGTCCGTTTACAATGAGCAGTTCTTC.